This TCR beta chain was sequenced in a study of cytomegalovirus exposure and HLA in healthy donors (TCRdb year 2017). Describing the broader study: According to an earlier analysis of 587 of the donors, about 179 million T cells yielded 90 million to 130 million unique TCR beta sequences and approximately 300 Gb of sequence data. Roughly 300 gigabases of sequencing data and 70 million to 85 million unique TCR sequences were included in an early release covering roughly 600 HLA-typed donors. The genetic ancestry cluster associated with self-reported Caucasian donors included 81% of the roughly 400 genotyped donors. The aim of the study was to test whether cataloging public T cell receptors could identify signatures of past pathogen exposure. The T cell repertoires of several hundred subjects were profiled by immunosequencing and related to cytomegalovirus serostatus. Besides the first cohort of around 670 subjects, a separate validation cohort made up of over 95 different subjects was used. High-throughput TCR immunosequencing, statistical association of individual TCRs with disease status, and machine learning were combined to predict cytomegalovirus infection status. In a later analysis, previously published TCR beta repertoires from 550 to 700 donors were re-analyzed and high-resolution HLA genotyping was added so that TCR occurrence patterns could be studied. Rather than using new phenotypic data, the later analysis identified candidate immune exposures from TCR beta sequences and from how often those sequences occurred across donors. In an earlier analysis of 500 to 650 of the donors, high-throughput TCR beta sequencing was used to judge whether each TCR beta V gene segment behaved as functional or pseudogenic. Donor age, sex, ethnicity and CMV serostatus were collected together with the repertoire data. A later genetic analysis used genome-wide SNP genotypes for about three fifths of the 666 donors, treating that subset as a discovery cohort. All discovery cohort repertoires had been generated on a single sequencing platform. HLA typing covered class I and class II loci at four-digit resolution. The number of donors typed differed by locus, with 629-630 for A, B, C, DRB1 and DQB1, approximately 500 for DQA1, 600 to 610 for DPA1, and approximately 470 for DPB1. Because of strong linkage in the cohort, four or five DR-DQ haplotypes were treated as single units for association and clustering. On average, roughly 250,000 unique TCR beta nucleotide sequences were sequenced per donor among a few hundred genotyped donors of the cohort, with roughly 20% of those sequences being non-productive. Broad study findings and their caveats: A later genetic analysis reported fewer N-insertions in productive TCRs among donors in an Asian-associated ancestry cluster than the roughly 650-donor mean. For the cohort, immune exposure information was limited to CMV serostatus. A later analysis found that HLA-associated TCR beta chains were more clonally expanded and had lower generation probabilities than equally common non-associated chains. In a later analysis, several top co-occurrence clusters were reported to appear linked to parvovirus B19, influenza, CMV and Epstein-Barr virus. A later genetic analysis associated a missense DCLRE1C variant with V-gene and J-gene trimming of TCR beta chains, and an independent cohort replicated the association. The study listed over 150 TCR beta chains as associated with cytomegalovirus. According to the authors, the approach could potentially be generalized to other disease states and immunological phenotypes. Strong co-occurrence of HLA alleles, especially DR and DQ, made assigning TCR associations to individual alleles difficult. HLA typing was unavailable for some donors at each locus, so association tests used only the typed subset. A later analysis found that most CMV-associated TCR beta chains appeared HLA-restricted, with HLA associations seemingly driven largely by CMV exposure. At a false discovery rate of 0.05, a later analysis linked 15,000 to 20,000 TCR beta sequences to specific HLA alleles. Most TCR sequences were observed very rarely across donors, whereas some public TCRs were present in many individuals. Correlated functional status among segregating V segments might be attributable to linkage disequilibrium, but an unknown experimental factor could not be ruled out. A cluster of highly shared sequence variants was judged likely to be a technical artifact of the sequencing pipeline. In vitro tests confirmed that a few of the cytomegalovirus-associated TCR beta chains recognize cytomegalovirus antigens. A further reported finding was that TCR beta sequences accurately predicted the HLA-A and HLA-B alleles for most subjects in the first cohort. The presence/absence analyses assumed that sequencing depth was roughly uniform across donors, and that assumption may not be true. This cohort had only TCR beta chains sequenced, and the lack of alpha or paired-chain data limited which features could be detected. Because counts were too low, 15 to 20 rarely observed V segments, including chromosome 9 orphons, were excluded from the earlier analysis of a few hundred of the donors. In a later analysis, TCR association rates were found to vary across HLA loci, with the most associated TCRs seen for DRB1 alleles and the fewest for HLA-C alleles. An earlier analysis of approximately 600 of the donors showed that most TCR beta V segments appeared in productive rearrangements either about 87% or about 30% of the time, which broadly matched IMGT annotations. The 87-base-pair reads could not distinguish some IMGT-functional V segments, including TRBV6-2 and TRBV6-3, so those segments were excluded. In both the original and validation cohorts, the classifier was reported to diagnose cytomegalovirus status with high specificity and sensitivity.

This clone was seen at least ten times. There is no known antigen for this receptor. There are no base qualities to consult, and no much larger clone falls within one base. The CDR3 spans 14 residues, from the cysteine through the phenylalanine. The sequence is cut down to CDR3 DNA, 42 bases in frame from base 1. CDR1 and CDR2, per the germline V gene, are MNHNS and SASEGT. Relative to germline, V is missing 1 base and J is missing 15 bases, with 9 bases of the junction outside any gene match. Library preparation employed the immunoSEQ multiplex PCR assay. For the multiplex PCR, a mixture combining 60 forward primers for TCR Vbeta segments and 13 reverse primers for TCR Jbeta segments was used. The CDR3 region of rearranged TCR beta genes was amplified from genomic DNA with a multiplex PCR assay. The Illumina HiSeq System was used to sequence the amplified TCR beta libraries as 87-base-pair reads. The original methods were these. Across the 670 or so repertoires, a later analysis counted approximately 75 million unique TCR beta chains, 9.5 million to 13 million of which were shared by at least two donors. Raw reads were error-corrected and collapsed into unique sequences by a nearest-neighbor algorithm in which closely related sequences were merged to remove PCR and sequencing errors. To assign V, D and J gene segments, CDR3 sequences were aligned to IMGT reference sequences. For a sequence to be retained, a match of at least six nucleotides was required to both a V gene segment and a J gene segment. A rearrangement counted as productive if the CDR3 had no stop codons and remained in frame with V and J, and every other rearrangement counted as non-productive. CDR3 was defined according to IMGT convention as the region running from the second conserved V-encoded cysteine to the conserved J-encoded phenylalanine. In an earlier analysis of approximately 590 of the donors, sequences lacking an unambiguous match to a single V gene segment were excluded. An earlier analysis of 500 to 600 of the donors classified V segments as functional when productive rearrangements were above 56.7% and as segregating when the standard deviation between donors was above 5%. A statistical classification framework was developed to diagnose cytomegalovirus status using the catalog of TCR beta chain sequences. A later analysis assigned V and J genes by comparing TCR nucleotide sequences with IMGT/GENE-DB human TR gene sequences. The TCRdist pipeline was used in a later analysis to assign CDR3 sequences and most-parsimonious VDJ recombination scenarios. A later analysis defined each TCR beta chain by its CDR3 amino acid sequence plus V-gene family, and excluded reads lacking a unique V-gene family. In a later analysis, approximately 590 highly shared, low-generation-probability nucleotide sequences were removed to address suspected cross-contamination and a sequencing artifact. A later analysis calculated a clonal expansion index for each public chain from normalized within-repertoire ranks of inferred template counts. A later analysis computed generation probabilities with a VDJ recombination model fitted to out-of-frame rearrangements, and checked the results against IGoR. In a later analysis, hypergeometric tests were used to score TCR-TCR, TCR-HLA and TCR-CMV co-occurrence, with a repertoire-size bias correction applied to TCR pairs. In a later analysis, false discovery rates were estimated by permuting HLA or CMV assignments 20 times. In a later analysis, co-occurring TCRs were grouped with DBSCAN, and TCRdist sequence similarity was added when clustering was performed within HLA-allele-positive subsets. Co-occurrence clustering excluded repertoires with fewer than 30,000 or more than 120,000 public chains, plus five with anomalous nucleotide sharing. In TCRdb, the immuneACCESS table is reduced to in-frame sequences with V and J assigned. These tables do not hold every clone; where another copy was compared, an unresolved V gene accounts for under half, and the others remain unexplained. V and J calls and clone size are copied from that table; D and trimming were computed from the DNA. The sample table lists about 82,000 clones, roughly a tenth of them with a count of one. Approximately 24% of the sample comes from the top ten.

The cohort consisted of 666 healthy bone marrow donors. All cohort members were sampled while nominally healthy, although unrecorded immune exposures were likely present. The donor tested CMV seropositive, placing the donor among the roughly 300 seropositive members of the cohort. Each donor provided a peripheral blood sample, and peripheral blood mononuclear cells were used for TCR beta sequencing. Genomic DNA extraction from the blood cell samples was performed with the Qiagen DNeasy Blood Extraction Kit. The V gene is TRBV6-1 and the J gene is TRBJ2-1; 10 bases in the junction line up with TRBD2. The sequence derives from a man in his 60s in good health and CMV-seropositive. The sequencing sample was made of PBMCs. The sequenced DNA is TGTGCCAGCAGTGAAGTCAGCGGGAGGGCCGGTGGGTTCTTC. Translated, it gives CASSEVSGRAGGFF.